Below, 23 T cell receptor beta chains from the same sample are listed, as sequenced in a study of T cell repertoires in ileal Crohn's disease. The assay was immunoSEQ multiplex PCR, and TCRdb's table has in-frame clones only and misses some. The data show 6,500 to 7,000 clones, about 83% seen once. The material sequenced was ileal tissue. The receptors here all came from an adult with Crohn's disease.

The rearrangement links TRBV4-1 to TRBJ2-2; no clear D gene. The V end lost 1 base, the J end lost 9 bases, and 24 bases lay between the germline ends. CDR3 size: 18 residues. Germline CDR1 and CDR2: MGHRA and YSYEKL. CDR3 nucleotides: TGCGCCAGCAGCCAAGTTAGAGGCGGCACAAATATGGAGCGGGAGCTGTTTTTT. This sequence encodes CASSQVRGGTNMERELFF.

The chain recombines TRBV18 with TRBJ2-5; D is perhaps TRBD2 (5 bases). Trimming took off 2 bases at V and 11 bases at J, with 15 bases between the two ends. Germline CDR1 KGHSH, CDR2 LQKENI. The CDR3 sequence is 13 residues long. The CDR3 nucleotides read TGTGCCAGCTCACCAAGCGGTGATAGCCCGCAGTACTTC. Translating gives CASSPSGDSPQYF.

The rearrangement links TRBV18 to TRBJ2-7, with TRBD1 as a possible D gene (6 bases). Germline CDR1 and CDR2: KGHSH and LQKENI. V lost 5 bases and J 3 bases, leaving 11 bases between the germline ends. The CDR3 is made up of 13 amino acids. The CDR3 DNA is TGTGCCAGCTCAGGGACATTTAGCTACGAGCAGTACTTC. It is translated as CASSGTFSYEQYF.

The CDR3 loop reads CASNLAGIHEQYF. In DNA form, the CDR3 reads TGTGCCAGTAACCTAGCGGGGATCCACGAGCAGTACTTC. The chain employs TRBV5-6 and TRBJ2-7; 9 bases agree with TRBD2. Unmatched junction bases numbered 8, after V lost 8 bases and J lost 5 bases. Germline loops: CDR1 SGHDT, CDR2 YYEEEE. The CDR3 runs 13 residues.

CDR3 protein: CASSMRTPYNEQFF. DNA for the CDR3: TGTGCCAGTAGTATGAGGACTCCCTACAATGAGCAGTTCTTC. The chain uses TRBV19 and TRBJ2-1; D possibly corresponds to TRBD2 (5 bases). The CDR3 covers 14 residues. Germline V CDR1 and CDR2: LNHDA, SQIVND (reference sequence). Between the trimmed V and J ends, which lost 3 bases and 2 bases, there was a span of 8 bases.

This clone came up once. The chain joins TRBV6-4 to TRBJ2-1; a possible D gene is TRBD1 (5 bases). Deletions cut 3 bases from V and 0 bases from J, with 9 bases between. Germline V gives CDR1 MRHNA, CDR2 SNTAGT. This CDR3 contains 15 residues. The CDR3 is CASSEADSSYNEQFF. The CDR3 DNA follows: TGTGCCAGCAGTGAAGCCGACAGCTCCTACAATGAGCAGTTCTTC.

The chain recombines TRBV5-1 with TRBJ1-5; D remains ambiguous. The CDR3 contains 15 residues. V lost 4 bases and J 6 bases, leaving 17 bases between the germline ends. Germline assignment: CDR1 SGHRS and CDR2 YFSETQ. CDR3 sequence: CASSRDGSVGQPQHF. In DNA, the CDR3 is TGCGCCAGCAGCCGTGACGGGAGTGTAGGTCAGCCCCAGCATTTT.

This clone was observed once. The CDR3 DNA is TGTGCCAGCAGTTACCGACAGGGGTTCAGCGAGCAGTACTTC. Encoded protein: CASSYRQGFSEQYF. The V gene is TRBV6-5, the J gene TRBJ2-7; 8 positions match TRBD1. J lost 6 bases, V lost 2 bases, and 6 bases had no gene match. Germline-derived CDR1 and CDR2 are MNHEY and SVGAGI. The length of the CDR3 is 14 residues.

The rearrangement joins TRBV29-1 to TRBJ2-7; tentatively, D is TRBD2 (5 bases). Germline V lookup: CDR1 SQVTM, CDR2 ANQGSEA. Trimming shortened V by 2 bases and J by 3 bases, and 11 bases separated the two germline ends. This CDR3 has 13 residues. As DNA, the CDR3 is TGCAGCGTTGAAAGTGGGAGTCTCTACGAGCAGTACTTC. Protein product: CSVESGSLYEQYF.

This clone came up once. The rearrangement uses TRBV30 and TRBJ2-3; 9 bases are shared with TRBD2. After removal of 2 bases from V and 5 bases from J, the junction contained 5 bases not matched to a gene. The CDR3 loop spans 14 amino acids. CDR1 is GTSNPN and CDR2 is SVGIG in the germline V gene (reference sequence). CDR3 in DNA: TGTGCCTGGAGTATAGCTAGCGGGATAGATACGCAGTATTTT. The encoded protein is CAWSIASGIDTQYF.

The chain carries TRBV2 and TRBJ2-5; weak D call: TRBD1 (6 bases). The tail of the sequence fits TRBJ2-7 better, so the J call may be wrong. The CDR3 consists of 15 residues. In germline, CDR1 is SNHLY, CDR2 FYNNEI. In DNA form, the CDR3 reads TGTGCCAGCACCACAAGAAGGGACATTTTATACGAGCAGTACTTC. Amino acid sequence: CASTTRRDILYEQYF.

V and J are TRBV28 and TRBJ2-6, with D maybe TRBD1 (5 bases). V was cut by 5 bases and J by 0 bases, with 11 bases left in between. Germline CDR1 is MDHEN and CDR2 is SYDVKM. The CDR3 is 16 residues long. CDR3 bases: TGTGCCAGCAGTCGTGGACACCTCTCTGGGGCCAACGTCCTGACTTTC. It codes for CASSRGHLSGANVLTF.

This sequence joins TRBV7-9 and TRBJ2-7; D gene unclear. Between the trimmed V and J ends, which lost 3 bases and 0 bases, there was a span of 3 bases. The CDR3 has 12 residues. Per germline, CDR1 SEHNR and CDR2 FQNEAQ (reference sequence). CDR3 sequence: CASSLSSYEQYF. The DNA for the CDR3 is TGTGCCAGCAGCTTGAGCTCCTACGAGCAGTACTTC.

The rearrangement joins TRBV11-2 to TRBJ1-2; unclear D gene. Germline V gene sequence: CDR1 SGHAT, CDR2 FQNNGV. Trimming pared 6 bases from V and 8 bases from J, leaving 19 bases between. The CDR3 length is 14 residues. Here the CDR3 reads CASRYASNRGGYTF. The CDR3 DNA sequence: TGTGCCAGCAGATATGCCAGCAATCGGGGAGGCTACACCTTC.

V usage is TRBV7-2 and J usage is TRBJ2-1; D is perhaps TRBD2 (5 bases). Trimming shortened V by 3 bases and J by 14 bases, and 14 bases separated the two germline ends. This CDR3 comprises 12 residues. Germline CDR1 and CDR2: SGHTA and FQGNSA. The CDR3 DNA follows: TGTGCCAGCAGCTTCGCCGGAGGAAGAAAGTTCTTC. Protein sequence: CASSFAGGRKFF.

The chain links TRBV6-5 to TRBJ2-3, with TRBD2 identical over 11 bases. Looked up from germline, CDR1 is MNHEY and CDR2 is SVGAGI. The CDR3 has 16 amino acids. V lost 4 bases, J lost 1 base, and 4 bases stayed unmatched. This chain's CDR3 is CASSLAGGWGTDTQYF. The DNA for the CDR3 is TGTGCCAGCAGTTTAGCGGGAGGGTGGGGCACAGATACGCAGTATTTT.

V is TRBV29-1 and J is TRBJ2-5, with 10 positions matching TRBD1. Germline CDR1 SQVTM, CDR2 ANQGSEA. The J segment lost 4 bases and the V segment lost 7 bases, leaving 6 bases of the junction unmatched. The CDR3 length is 13 residues. The CDR3 DNA is TGCAGCGGCTCGGACAGGGGGAGAGAGACCCAGTACTTC. This gives the protein CSGSDRGRETQYF.

This clone has only one observation. The CDR3 here is CASSPGTGGLYEQFF. The CDR3 DNA sequence: TGTGCCAGCTCACCAGGAACGGGAGGGCTCTATGAGCAGTTCTTC. The gene calls are TRBV18 and TRBJ2-1; 8 nucleotides agree with TRBD2. Germline CDR1 KGHSH, CDR2 LQKENI. This CDR3 contains 15 residues. Germline trimming cut 2 bases from V and 8 bases from J; bases unmatched to any gene: 8. Full variable domain (remainder filled in from reference TRBV18 and TRBJ2-1): NAGVMQNPRHLVRRRGQEARLRCSPMKGHSHVYWYRQLPEEGLKFMVYLQKENIIDESGMPKERFSAEFPKEGPSILRIQQVVRGDSAAYFCASSPGTGGLYEQFFGPGTRLTVL.

The CDR3 sequence: CASSSGLITSTDTQYF. The CDR3 coding sequence is TGTGCCAGCAGCTCCGGACTTATCACTAGCACAGATACGCAGTATTTT. The chain uses TRBV7-6 and TRBJ2-3, with a possible D match to TRBD2 (5 bases). Germline values: CDR1 SGHVS, CDR2 FNYEAQ. Trimming removed 4 bases from V and 0 bases from J, with 14 bases in between. The CDR3 has 16 residues.

This clone was observed a handful of times. The V and J genes are TRBV28 and TRBJ1-5; D gene ambiguous. CDR1 is MDHEN and CDR2 is SYDVKM in the germline V gene. V lost 3 bases and J 6 bases, leaving 9 bases between the germline ends. This CDR3 has 13 amino acids. This chain's CDR3 is CASSFVRGQPQHF. The CDR3 coding sequence is TGTGCCAGCAGTTTTGTACGCGGTCAGCCCCAGCATTTT. Full variable domain (outside the CDR3, taken from reference TRBV28 and TRBJ1-5): DVKVTQSSRYLVKRTGEKVFLECVQDMDHENMFWYRQDPGLGLRLIYFSYDVKMKEKGDIPEGYSVSREKKERFSLILESASTNQTSMYLCASSFVRGQPQHFGDGTRLSIL.

The chain employs TRBV7-8 and TRBJ2-5; TRBD1 aligns across 7 bases. Trimming removed 2 bases from V and 5 bases from J; junction bases left unmatched: 8. Looked up from germline, CDR1 is SGHVS and CDR2 is FQNEAQ. The CDR3 is 15 amino acids. CDR3 residues: CASSLHRGDRETQYF. Written as DNA, the CDR3 is TGTGCCAGCAGCTTACACAGGGGAGATCGCGAGACCCAGTACTTC.

J is TRBJ1-2 and V is TRBV5-1, with D perhaps matching TRBD1 (5 bases). The V and J ends lost 0 bases and 3 bases respectively, with 9 bases between them. Per the germline V gene, CDR1 is SGHRS and CDR2 is YFSETQ. This CDR3 contains 14 residues. The CDR3 DNA follows: TGCGCCAGCAGCTTGGATCCCAGGGACTATGGCTACACCTTC. This gives the protein CASSLDPRDYGYTF.

The V gene is TRBV7-6, the J gene TRBJ2-3, with 9 bases fitting TRBD1. This CDR3 has 16 amino acids. Germline assignment: CDR1 SGHVS and CDR2 FNYEAQ. V shed 5 bases, J shed 2 bases, and the junction held 8 bases outside the gene matches. The CDR3 DNA reads TGTGCCAGCAGCAGTGGGACAGGGTTAAACACAGATACGCAGTATTTT. It yields the protein CASSSGTGLNTDTQYF. Using reference TRBV7-6 and TRBJ2-3 for the parts outside the CDR3, the full variable domain is GAGVSQSPRYKVTKRGQDVALRCDPISGHVSLYWYRQALGQGPEFLTYFNYEAQQDKSGLPNDRFSAERPEGSISTLTIQRTEQRDSAMYRCASSSGTGLNTDTQYFGPGTRLTVL.